This T cell receptor beta chain was profiled in a study of blood T cell repertoires in COVID-19. The germline V gene encodes CDR1 MNHEY and CDR2 SVGAGI. The V gene lost 7 bases and the J gene lost 9 bases, with 13 bases spanning the gap. The CDR3 length is 13 residues. Data came from immunoSEQ multiplex PCR; TCRdb stores just in-frame clones and leaves some out. Altogether roughly 220,000 clones are present, roughly 81% being singletons, with the ten largest covering over 2.5%. This rearrangement joins TRBV6-5 to TRBJ1-6; the D is unclear. Sequences were obtained from peripheral blood. The sequence derives from a man aged 50-60 years who had recovered from COVID-19. The CDR3 nucleotides read TGTGCCAGCACCCTCGTTGGCGGTTCACCCCTCCACTTT. Translating gives CASTLVGGSPLHF.